The clone carrying this TCR beta chain was detected many times. What it recognizes is unknown. The data were obtained in a study of regulatory T cells in long-lasting Graves disease. Study-level results: The study found TRBV28, TRBJ1-2 and TRBJ2-5 favored in persistent disease. Newly diagnosed Graves' patients had higher TCR diversity than persistent ones.

The CDR3 contains 14 residues. Germline V gives CDR1 SGDLS, CDR2 YYNGEE. V was shortened by 0 bases and J by 6 bases, with 12 bases between the two germline ends. Arm-PCR of CDR3 regions and iRepertoire HTBI primers were the basis on which TCR beta libraries were built. TCRdb processed the multiplex PCR reads anew with MiXCR; each CDR3 protein has one entry. There are around 400,000 distinct CDR3 sequences in the sample; roughly 16% occur only once, and about a fifth lies in the top ten. Time point: newly diagnosed GD, antithyroid drugs for less than 3 months. The TCR library used RNA extracted from PBMCs.

Source: peripheral blood mononuclear cells (PBMCs), taken at new diagnosis, from a patient treated with antithyroid drugs. The clonotype was recovered from a female donor with Graves disease. V and J are TRBV9 and TRBJ1-1, with no clear D. The CDR3 DNA sequence: TGTGCCAGCAGCGTAGCTACTGGGTTTGCTGAAGCTTTCTTT. It specifies CASSVATGFAEAFF. Full variable domain (missing parts from reference TRBV9 and TRBJ1-1): DSGVTQTPKHLITATGQRVTLRCSPRSGDLSVYWYQQSLDQGLQFLIQYYNGEERAKGNILERFSAQQFPDLHSELNLSSLELGDSALYFCASSVATGFAEAFFGQGTRLTVV.